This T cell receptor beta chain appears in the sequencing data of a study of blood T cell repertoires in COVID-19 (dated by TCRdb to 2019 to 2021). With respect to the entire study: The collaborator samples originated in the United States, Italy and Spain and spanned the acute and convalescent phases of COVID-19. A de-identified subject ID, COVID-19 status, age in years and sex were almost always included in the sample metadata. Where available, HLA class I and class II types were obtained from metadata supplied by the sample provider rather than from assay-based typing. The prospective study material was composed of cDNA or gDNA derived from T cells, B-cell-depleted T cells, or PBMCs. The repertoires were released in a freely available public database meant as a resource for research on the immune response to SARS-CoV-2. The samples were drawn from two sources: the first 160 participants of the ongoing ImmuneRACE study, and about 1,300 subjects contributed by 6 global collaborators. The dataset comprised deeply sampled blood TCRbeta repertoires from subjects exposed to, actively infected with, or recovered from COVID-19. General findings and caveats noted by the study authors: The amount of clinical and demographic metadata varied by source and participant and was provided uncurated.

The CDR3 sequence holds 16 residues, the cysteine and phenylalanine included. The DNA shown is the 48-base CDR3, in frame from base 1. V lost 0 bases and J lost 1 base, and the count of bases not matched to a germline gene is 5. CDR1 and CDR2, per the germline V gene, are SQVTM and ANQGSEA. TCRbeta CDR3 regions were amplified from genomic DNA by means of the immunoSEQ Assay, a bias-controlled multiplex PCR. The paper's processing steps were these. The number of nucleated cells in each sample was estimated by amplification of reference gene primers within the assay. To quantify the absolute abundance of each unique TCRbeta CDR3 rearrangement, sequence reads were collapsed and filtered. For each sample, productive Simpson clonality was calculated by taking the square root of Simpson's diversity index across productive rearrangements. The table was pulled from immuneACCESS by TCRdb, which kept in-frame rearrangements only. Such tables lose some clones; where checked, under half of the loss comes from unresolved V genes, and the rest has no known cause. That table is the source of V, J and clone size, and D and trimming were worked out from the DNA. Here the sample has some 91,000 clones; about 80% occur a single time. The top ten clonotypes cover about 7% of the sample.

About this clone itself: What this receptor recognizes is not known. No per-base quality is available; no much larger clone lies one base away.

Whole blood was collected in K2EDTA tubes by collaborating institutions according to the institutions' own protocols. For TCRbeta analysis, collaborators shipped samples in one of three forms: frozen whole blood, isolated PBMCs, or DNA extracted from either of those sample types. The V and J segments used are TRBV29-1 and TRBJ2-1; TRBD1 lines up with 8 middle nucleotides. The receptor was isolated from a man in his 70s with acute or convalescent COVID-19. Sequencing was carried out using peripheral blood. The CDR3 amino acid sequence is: CSVEEGTGGSYNEQFF. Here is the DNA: TGCAGCGTTGAAGAAGGGACAGGAGGGTCCTACAATGAGCAGTTCTTC.